This T cell receptor (beta chain) comes out of a study of blood T cell repertoires in COVID-19. In the study overall: Acute and convalescent COVID-19 samples came from the United States, Italy and Spain.

Data came from immunoSEQ multiplex PCR; TCRdb stores just in-frame clones and leaves some out. The data show approximately 100,000 clones, roughly 90% seen once. V gave up 0 bases and J gave up 0 bases, with 12 bases separating them. The CDR3 has 17 amino acids. Looked up from germline, CDR1 is MNHNS and CDR2 is SASEGT. Sequenced: peripheral blood. The chain couples TRBV6-1 to TRBJ1-3, with TRBD1 as a possible D gene (5 bases). The receptor's source is a man aged 55-75 years with acute or convalescent COVID-19. The CDR3 loop is CASSEAVYRISGNTIYF. The CDR3 nucleotides are TGTGCCAGCAGTGAAGCAGTTTACAGGATCTCTGGAAACACCATATATTTT.